This TCR beta chain was documented in a study of CD8 T cells in ankylosing spondylitis. General observations from the study: Some motif variants had been reported before (in reactive arthritis synovial fluid and blood). Characteristic of ankylosing spondylitis blood, it appeared, was a TCR beta motif comprising eight highly homologous variants. The disease-linked clones had a CD8+ phenotype and low blood frequencies.

Quantitative 5'-RACE with molecular barcodes produced the TCR beta libraries. TCRdb redid the calling of the 5' RACE reads with MiXCR, one entry per CDR3 protein. The sample yields about 320,000 distinct CDR3 sequences, roughly 10% seen once. Germline V gives CDR1 MDHEN, CDR2 SYDVKM. CDR3 size: 16 residues. Trimming cost V 4 bases and J 4 bases, with 19 bases left between them. Ten or more counts support this clonotype. Its specificity is not known. Sequences were obtained from blood, either unsorted or a sorted T cell fraction (not recorded which). The sequence derives from a female donor with ankylosing spondylitis or in good health (not recorded which). The chain carries TRBV28 and TRBJ2-5; perhaps D is TRBD1 or TRBD2 (5 bases each). For the CDR3, the DNA is TGTGCCAGCAGTTCTAGCCTCCCGGGGCCCGGAGAGACCCAGTACTTC. This sequence encodes CASSSSLPGPGETQYF. Full variable domain (rest looked up from reference TRBV28 and TRBJ2-5): DVKVTQSSRYLVKRTGEKVFLECVQDMDHENMFWYRQDPGLGLRLIYFSYDVKMKEKGDIPEGYSVSREKKERFSLILESASTNQTSMYLCASSSSLPGPGETQYFGPGTRLLVL.